This passage covers 20 T cell receptor beta chains from one sample sequenced in a study of blood T cell repertoires in COVID-19. Assay: immunoSEQ multiplex PCR; the TCRdb copy retains only in-frame clones and omits some. The profile shows 400,000 to 500,000 clones, approximately 91% of them singletons. Sequenced material: PBMCs or T cells enriched from blood (not recorded which). The receptors were sampled from a woman under 30 who had been exposed to COVID-19.

V gene TRBV27 combines with J gene TRBJ2-7; TRBD1 aligns across 10 bases. The CDR3 is 14 amino acids. Trimming took 5 bases from V and 0 from J; bases not matched to a gene: 1. Looked up from germline, CDR1 is MNHEY and CDR2 is SMNVEV (reference sequence). CDR3 sequence: CASSRDRGSYEQYF. For the CDR3, the DNA is TGTGCCAGCAGTCGGGACAGGGGCTCCTACGAGCAGTACTTC.

This clone was observed once. V gene TRBV28 combines with J gene TRBJ2-7, with TRBD2 as a possible D gene (7 bases). Germline V gene data show CDR1 as MDHEN and CDR2 as SYDVKM. The germline V and J ends were trimmed by 11 bases and 1 base, with 15 bases remaining between them. The CDR3 extends over 13 amino acids. The CDR3 DNA reads as TGTGCCGGAAGGCGGGGGCGGTCCTACGAGCAGTACTTC. Amino acid sequence: CAGRRGRSYEQYF.

The J gene is TRBJ2-3, the V gene TRBV27; the match to TRBD2 covers 8 bases. The V segment lost 5 bases and the J segment 1 base; nucleotides outside the gene matches: 8. Germline CDR1 is MNHEY and CDR2 is SMNVEV (reference sequence). This CDR3 is built from 16 residues. The CDR3 protein is CASSPHIGGGTDTQYF. The CDR3 bases are TGTGCCAGCAGTCCGCACATCGGGGGGGGCACAGATACGCAGTATTTT.

The chain joins TRBV20-1 to TRBJ2-3; 7 positions match TRBD2. The CDR3 has 14 amino acids. Per the germline V gene, CDR1 is DFQATT and CDR2 is SNEGSKA (reference sequence). The junction had 6 bases not matched to a gene; V was cut back by 3 bases and J by 3 bases. The CDR3 is CSASRTRGTDTQYF. Written as DNA, the CDR3 is TGCAGTGCTAGTAGGACTAGAGGGACAGATACGCAGTATTTT.

This chain connects TRBV30 to TRBJ1-2; D gene ambiguous. This CDR3 comprises 20 residues. CDR1 GTSNPN and CDR2 SVGIG come from the germline V gene (reference sequence). Trimming cost V 6 bases and J 5 bases, with 37 bases left between them. Here the CDR3 reads CACTPGEGHPTVGRFYGYTF. The CDR3 coding sequence is TGTGCCTGCACTCCCGGGGAAGGTCACCCTACAGTGGGCCGTTTTTATGGCTACACCTTC.

This rearrangement joins TRBV6-5 to TRBJ2-3; D perhaps matches TRBD2 (5 bases). CDR1 and CDR2 from the germline V gene are MNHEY and SVGAGI. V dropped 6 bases and J dropped 6 bases, with 13 bases sitting between them. This CDR3 spans 13 amino acids. The CDR3 coding sequence is TGTGCCAGCAGCCTTGAGGGATCTGATACGCAGTATTTT. Translated: CASSLEGSDTQYF.

The chain links TRBV3-1 (or the pseudogene TRBV3-2) to TRBJ2-2, with 10 positions matching TRBD1. J lost 4 bases, V lost 3 bases, and 5 bases had no gene match. The CDR3 extends over 16 amino acids. Per the germline V gene, CDR1 is LGHDT and CDR2 is YNNKEL (reference sequence). The CDR3 is CASSHWDRGLTGELFF. In DNA, the CDR3 is TGTGCCAGCAGCCATTGGGACAGGGGTCTCACCGGGGAGCTGTTTTTT.

The gene calls are TRBV7-9 and TRBJ2-7; 7 nucleotides line up with TRBD2. Germline lookup yields CDR1 SEHNR and CDR2 FQNEAQ (reference sequence). The V gene end was trimmed by 7 bases and the J gene end by 4 bases; junction bases not matched to a gene: 13. The CDR3 runs 15 residues. The CDR3 spells CASIQISGEIYEQYF. As DNA, the CDR3 is TGTGCCAGCATCCAGATCAGCGGGGAGATATACGAGCAGTACTTC.

The V gene is TRBV28, the J gene TRBJ2-3, with 7 bases fitting TRBD2. The CDR3 sequence is 15 residues long. J was trimmed by 3 bases and V by 3 bases; bases with no gene match: 6. Germline V CDR1 and CDR2: MDHEN, SYDVKM. CDR3 sequence (DNA): TGTGCCAGCAGTTTTGGCGGGGGAGTAACAGATACGCAGTATTTT. Translation: CASSFGGGVTDTQYF.

The genes are TRBV11-3 and TRBJ2-5; TRBD2 is a possible D gene (6 bases). The CDR3 sequence is 15 residues long. Deletions cut 5 bases from V and 5 bases from J, with 18 bases between. The germline V gene has CDR1 SGHNT and CDR2 YENEEA. The CDR3 sequence is CASSHGWRAGETQYF. As DNA, the CDR3 is TGTGCCAGCAGCCATGGTTGGAGGGCCGGGGAGACCCAGTACTTC.

As regards this clone: The sample carries other DNA sequences with the same CDR3. This chain links TRBV18 with TRBJ2-7, with 9 nucleotides matching TRBD1. V gave up 3 bases and J gave up 1 base; unmatched junction bases: 4. The CDR3 extends over 15 amino acids. Germline loops: CDR1 KGHSH, CDR2 LQKENI. As DNA, the CDR3 is TGTGCCAGCTCACCTCCCGGGACAGGGTCCTACGAGCAGTACTTC. Its translation is CASSPPGTGSYEQYF.

The rearrangement links TRBV11-2 to TRBJ2-6; 7 bases are shared with TRBD1. Germline V CDR1 and CDR2: SGHAT, FQNNGV. V lost 4 bases to trimming and J lost 0 bases; unmatched junction nucleotides: 9. The CDR3 length is 18 residues. The CDR3 protein is CASSSFGQENSGANVLTF. The CDR3 coding sequence is TGTGCCAGCAGCTCATTTGGACAGGAGAACTCTGGGGCCAACGTCCTGACTTTC.

The chain is built from TRBV6-5 and TRBJ2-7; D perhaps matches TRBD2 (6 bases). Trimming cost V 5 bases and J 1 base, with 9 bases left between them. The length of the CDR3 is 13 residues. CDR1 is MNHEY and CDR2 is SVGAGI in the germline V gene. The CDR3 DNA reads as TGTGCCAGCAGTCTTGGAGGGTCCTACGAGCAGTACTTC. Its protein product is CASSLGGSYEQYF.

The chain links TRBV19 to TRBJ2-1, with 13 bases matching TRBD2. The CDR3 sequence is 15 residues long. Germline V CDR1 and CDR2: LNHDA, SQIVND (reference sequence). Trimming at V came to 5 bases and at J to 6 bases, leaving 4 bases not matched to a gene. The CDR3 loop is CASSGGLAGPNEQFF. The CDR3, as DNA: TGTGCCAGTAGTGGGGGACTAGCGGGGCCCAATGAGCAGTTCTTC.

V gene TRBV4-2 combines with J gene TRBJ2-7; 9 nucleotides line up with TRBD1. The junction had 7 bases not matched to a gene; V was cut back by 2 bases and J by 5 bases. Germline V gene lookup returns CDR1 LGHNA and CDR2 YNFKEQ. The CDR3 covers 15 residues. The CDR3 here is CASSQKTGGYNEQYF. The DNA of the CDR3 is TGTGCCAGCAGCCAAAAGACAGGGGGTTACAACGAGCAGTACTTC.

CDR3 loop: CASSLVRTGGHYEQYF. As DNA, the CDR3 is TGTGCCAGCAGCTTGGTGAGGACAGGGGGCCACTACGAGCAGTACTTC. The rearrangement uses TRBV5-6 and TRBJ2-7; 11 bases match TRBD1. Germline V gene lookup returns CDR1 SGHDT and CDR2 YYEEEE. This CDR3 has 16 residues. Losses at the gene ends were 0 bases for V and 3 bases for J; bases not matched to a gene: 5.

The V gene is TRBV28, the J gene TRBJ2-4, with 10 bases matching TRBD2. CDR1 is MDHEN and CDR2 is SYDVKM in the germline V gene. This CDR3 region has 16 residues. V dropped 5 bases and J dropped 0; count of bases not matched to a gene: 4. The CDR3 region has the DNA TGTGCCAGCAGTCCACCTAGCGGGGGAGCCAAAAACATTCAGTACTTC. This gives the protein CASSPPSGGAKNIQYF.

This clone was seen a single time. The chain combines TRBV25-1 with TRBJ1-1, with 8 bases matching TRBD1. The CDR3 is 16 amino acids. J was trimmed by 4 bases and V by 4 bases; bases with no gene match: 11. CDR1 MGHDK and CDR2 SYGVNS come from the germline V gene. The CDR3 loop reads CASSAIGVTGATEAFF. The CDR3 DNA follows: TGTGCCAGCAGTGCCATAGGGGTGACAGGGGCCACTGAAGCTTTCTTT.

This chain uses TRBV5-1 with TRBJ2-3; TRBD1 matches 9 bases. V was clipped by 7 bases and J by 1 base; unmatched bases: 4. The CDR3 has 14 residues. Germline CDR1 reads SGHRS; CDR2 reads YFSETQ. CDR3 amino acids: CASEDRGGTDTQYF. In DNA, the CDR3 is TGCGCCAGCGAAGACAGGGGGGGCACAGATACGCAGTATTTT.

This clone was found once. The chain links TRBV19 to TRBJ1-2; possibly TRBD1 for D (5 bases). This CDR3 is built from 16 residues. From germline, CDR1 is LNHDA and CDR2 SQIVND (reference sequence). The ends were cut back, 5 bases at V and 7 bases at J, with 23 bases in the middle. CDR3 loop: CASSLRYGGLGGGYTF. Written as DNA, the CDR3 is TGTGCCAGTAGTCTCAGATACGGAGGACTCGGGGGTGGCTACACCTTC.